The entry below gives a single T cell receptor (beta chain) sequence along with its context. Its cognate antigen is unknown. Thymus was obtained from resections taken during corrective heart surgery. The sample originates from a study of human thymus T cells. Study-wide points: Related research examined unrelated individuals and reported that their thymic repertoires overlapped highly. There appeared to be biased usage of V and J genes in thymic and blood repertoires.

Using immunoSEQ multiplex PCR, the repertoire was profiled, and TCRdb retains in-frame clones only, with some absent. The table shows some 120,000 clones, with around 94% occurring only once. Trimming shortened V by 1 base and J by 0 bases, and 12 bases separated the two germline ends. Germline V gene sequence: CDR1 SGHTA, CDR2 FQGNSA. The CDR3 consists of 17 residues. V usage is TRBV7-2 and J usage is TRBJ2-2, with D perhaps being TRBD1 or TRBD2 (5 bases each). Sequenced sample: thymus tissue. The source of this sequence is a boy younger than two with a congenital heart defect but otherwise immunologically healthy. CDR3 coding DNA: TGTGCCAGCAGCTTAGGGTCCGGGACGGCGAACACCGGGGAGCTGTTTTTT. This translates into CASSLGSGTANTGELFF. Filled out from reference TRBV7-2 and TRBJ2-2, the complete variable domain reads GAGVSQSPSNKVTEKGKDVELRCDPISGHTALYWYRQSLGQGLEFLIYFQGNSAPDKSGLPSDRFSAERTGGSVSTLTIQRTQQEDSAVYLCASSLGSGTANTGELFFGEGSRLTVL.